This entry lists 18 T cell receptor beta chains sequenced from one sample in a study of cytomegalovirus exposure and HLA in healthy donors. Only in-frame clones appear in the TCRdb table, and some are missing; sequencing was by immunoSEQ multiplex PCR. This table has about 130,000 clones, 94% appearing once. The sequenced sample was PBMCs. Receptor source: a woman aged 18-30 years in good health and CMV-seronegative.

The chain employs TRBV4-1 and TRBJ2-3, with D unclear. The germline V gene has CDR1 MGHRA and CDR2 YSYEKL. Trimming shortened V by 4 bases and J by 0 bases, and 14 bases separated the two germline ends. The CDR3 totals 16 residues. The CDR3 DNA sequence: TGCGCCAGCAGCCCGATGATGATTACTAGCACAGATACGCAGTATTTT. As protein: CASSPMMITSTDTQYF.

The genes are TRBV30 and TRBJ2-1; the match to TRBD2 covers 10 bases. J gave up 4 bases and V 6 bases, and 6 bases lay outside the gene matches. Germline CDR1 is GTSNPN and CDR2 is SVGIG (reference sequence). The length of the CDR3 is 14 residues. CDR3 bases: TGTGCCTGCCAGCGGGGGGGAAGGTACAATGAGCAGTTCTTC. It translates to CACQRGGRYNEQFF.

This clone was seen a handful of times. The CDR3 DNA sequence: TGCGCCAGCAGCTTTATGACTAGCACAGATACGCAGTATTTT. This gives the protein CASSFMTSTDTQYF. V is TRBV5-1 and J is TRBJ2-3; D is ambiguous. V lost 2 bases, J lost 0 bases, and 7 bases lay in between. The germline CDR1 and CDR2 sequences are SGHRS and YFSETQ. The CDR3 runs to 14 residues.

The DNA of the CDR3 is TGCGCCAGCAGTGAGTCGAGGTCTTTTGGGGAGCAGTACTTC. The encoded protein is CASSESRSFGEQYF. This chain uses TRBV10-1 with TRBJ2-7; no clear D gene. V shed 0 bases and J shed 7 bases, with 13 bases lying between them. The CDR3 extends over 14 amino acids. Germline V gene lookup returns CDR1 WNHNN and CDR2 SYGVQD (reference sequence).

The chain is built from TRBV19 and TRBJ1-5; 8 bases map to TRBD1. Trimming removed 1 base from V and 4 bases from J; junction bases left unmatched: 3. From germline, CDR1 is LNHDA and CDR2 SQIVND (reference sequence). The CDR3 consists of 15 residues. The CDR3 region is CASSIGQGPNQPQHF. CDR3 sequence (DNA): TGTGCCAGTAGTATAGGACAGGGGCCGAATCAGCCCCAGCATTTT.

This sequence joins TRBV7-2 and TRBJ2-1; weak D call: TRBD2 (5 bases). Germline-derived CDR1 and CDR2 are SGHTA and FQGNSA. The CDR3 is made up of 14 amino acids. Trimming left V 1 base short and J 8 bases short, with 12 bases between. CDR3 nucleotide sequence: TGTGCCAGCAGCTTAGTTGGCCAGCGGTATGAGCAGTTCTTC. Translation gives CASSLVGQRYEQFF. Full variable domain (rest looked up from reference TRBV7-2 and TRBJ2-1): GAGVSQSPSNKVTEKGKDVELRCDPISGHTALYWYRQSLGQGLEFLIYFQGNSAPDKSGLPSDRFSAERTGGSVSTLTIQRTQQEDSAVYLCASSLVGQRYEQFFGPGTRLTVL.

This rearrangement joins TRBV7-2 to TRBJ2-7, with 13 bases that match TRBD2. The CDR3 has 15 residues. Trimming cost V 2 bases and J 2 bases; bases outside gene matches: 0. Germline CDR1 reads SGHTA; CDR2 reads FQGNSA. The CDR3, as DNA: TGTGCCAGCAGCTTAACTAGCGGGAGGGCCTACGAGCAGTACTTC. The encoded protein is CASSLTSGRAYEQYF. The full variable domain, in which reference TRBV7-2 and TRBJ2-7 provide the parts outside the CDR3, is GAGVSQSPSNKVTEKGKDVELRCDPISGHTALYWYRQSLGQGLEFLIYFQGNSAPDKSGLPSDRFSAERTGGSVSTLTIQRTQQEDSAVYLCASSLTSGRAYEQYFGPGTRLTVT.

The V gene is TRBV18, the J gene TRBJ1-6; 11 nucleotides align to TRBD1. Trimming cost V 1 base and J 8 bases; bases outside gene matches: 13. The CDR3 spans 19 residues. The germline CDR1 and CDR2 sequences are KGHSH and LQKENI. The CDR3 DNA follows: TGTGCCAGCTCACCACTTTCCGGGACAGGGGGTAATTTGGATTCACCCCTCCACTTT. Translation: CASSPLSGTGGNLDSPLHF.

This clone was detected only once. The chain is built from TRBV28 and TRBJ2-3; 9 bases match TRBD1. The CDR3 is 15 amino acids. Germline loops: CDR1 MDHEN, CDR2 SYDVKM. Germline trimming cut 3 bases from V and 1 base from J; bases unmatched to any gene: 2. The CDR3 DNA reads as TGTGCCAGCAGTTTGAGGACAGGGGGCACAGATACGCAGTATTTT. The encoded protein is CASSLRTGGTDTQYF.

The genes are TRBV9 and TRBJ1-3; TRBD1 is a possible D gene (5 bases). From germline, CDR1 is SGDLS and CDR2 YYNGEE. The CDR3 totals 15 residues. Deletions cut 3 bases from V and 2 bases from J, with 12 bases between. The CDR3 region has the DNA TGTGCCAGCAGCGCCCCGGGGGGGGCTGGAAACACCATATATTTT. Translating gives CASSAPGGAGNTIYF.

This chain uses TRBV9 with TRBJ2-5; D is possibly TRBD2 (6 bases). Trimming removed 0 bases at V and 5 bases at J, with 11 bases between. The CDR3 runs to 14 residues. Germline values: CDR1 SGDLS, CDR2 YYNGEE. In nucleotides, the CDR3 is TGTGCCAGCAGCGTAGAGTCGGGAGAGGAGACCCAGTACTTC. Translated, it gives CASSVESGEETQYF.

The CDR3 nucleotides are TGTGCCAGTAGTGCTGCGGACTTAACAGATACGCAGTATTTT. It translates to CASSAADLTDTQYF. This chain uses TRBV19 with TRBJ2-3; a weak D match, TRBD2 (5 bases). The V end was cut by 5 bases, the J end by 3 bases, with 12 bases between. The CDR3 is 14 amino acids. Germline V gene lookup returns CDR1 LNHDA and CDR2 SQIVND (reference sequence).

The chain uses TRBV7-6 and TRBJ2-7; a weak D match, TRBD1 (6 bases). Trimming shortened V by 5 bases and J by 0 bases, and 8 bases separated the two germline ends. CDR3 length: 13 amino acids. Germline V gives CDR1 SGHVS, CDR2 FNYEAQ. The DNA for the CDR3 is TGTGCCAGCAGCCCGGACAGCTCCTACGAGCAGTACTTC. Translated: CASSPDSSYEQYF. Using reference TRBV7-6 and TRBJ2-7 for the parts outside the CDR3, the full variable domain is GAGVSQSPRYKVTKRGQDVALRCDPISGHVSLYWYRQALGQGPEFLTYFNYEAQQDKSGLPNDRFSAERPEGSISTLTIQRTEQRDSAMYRCASSPDSSYEQYFGPGTRLTVT.

This rearrangement joins TRBV30 to TRBJ2-7; D is perhaps TRBD1 (6 bases). The CDR3 is 12 residues long. Germline V gene data show CDR1 as GTSNPN and CDR2 as SVGIG (reference sequence). Trimming stripped 2 bases from V and 11 bases from J, with 16 bases between. The CDR3 bases are TGTGCCTGGAGTTCATCCGGACAGTACGAGTACTTC. It encodes CAWSSSGQYEYF.

The chain is built from TRBV28 and TRBJ2-3; TRBD1 aligns across 9 bases. Trimming took 8 bases from V and 2 from J; bases not matched to a gene: 5. In germline, CDR1 is MDHEN, CDR2 SYDVKM. The CDR3 length is 14 residues. The CDR3 bases are TGTGCCAGCGCCAGGACAGGGGCCACAGATACGCAGTATTTT. It translates to CASARTGATDTQYF.

The chain joins TRBV13 to TRBJ2-7, with 9 bases identical to TRBD2. The length of the CDR3 is 17 residues. Germline-derived CDR1 and CDR2 are PRHDT and FYEKMQ (reference sequence). Trimming took 1 base from V and 2 from J; bases not matched to a gene: 9. CDR3 region: CASSLVTTSGSTYEQYF. The CDR3 DNA sequence: TGTGCCAGCAGCTTAGTTACCACTAGCGGGTCCACCTACGAGCAGTACTTC.

This rearrangement joins TRBV6-5 to TRBJ2-7, with TRBD1 identical over 9 bases. With V trimmed by 7 bases and J by 3 bases, 10 bases remained unmatched. The CDR3 has 15 amino acids. Looked up from germline, CDR1 is MNHEY and CDR2 is SVGAGI. DNA of the CDR3: TGTGCCAGCAAGGGGGGACAGGGTGGCGGCTACGAGCAGTACTTC. Translation gives CASKGGQGGGYEQYF.

V is TRBV4-1 and J is TRBJ1-1, with 7 bases identical to TRBD1. The CDR3 extends over 17 amino acids. Trimming removed 0 bases from V and 0 bases from J; junction bases left unmatched: 7. CDR1 and CDR2 from the germline V gene are MGHRA and YSYEKL. CDR3 DNA sequence: TGCGCCAGCAGCCAAGAATGGACAGGAACCATGAACACTGAAGCTTTCTTT. Protein product: CASSQEWTGTMNTEAFF.